Shown below are 22 T cell receptor beta chains from a single sample sequenced in a study of T-cell reconstitution after alpha-beta-depleted transplantation in children. For TCRbeta, the library was prepared with unique molecular identifiers. TCRdb ran MiXCR on the PCR reads and lists one entry per CDR3 protein. Found here are fewer than 250,000 distinct CDR3 sequences, 6.5% to 9% of them singletons; the top ten hold 6.3%. The starting material was PBMCs, mostly from graft donor cells, obtained 180 days after TCRalphabeta/CD19-depleted stem cell transplant. Receptor source: a male patient younger than 18 who had a stem cell transplant for acute lymphoblastic leukemia, so the T cells may come from the graft donor.

About this clonotype: The junction departs from germline at one end; a sequencing error may be responsible. The chain couples TRBV11-2 to TRBJ2-7; 14 bases agree with TRBD2. The V gene's germline CDR1 is SGHAT and CDR2 FQNNGV. CDR3 size: 18 residues. The CDR3 loop reads CAISPAGTSGRMRYEQYF. The CDR3 DNA is TGTGCCATCAGCCCAGCCGGGACTAGCGGGAGAATGCGGTACGAGCAGTACTTC.

This clonotype was observed many times. The V call is TRBV5-1, the J call TRBJ2-7; 7 bases map to TRBD1. The CDR3 length is 13 residues. Germline CDR1 reads SGHRS; CDR2 reads YFSETQ. V shed 4 bases and J 11 bases; nucleotides not matched to a gene: 12. CDR3 coding DNA: TGCGCCAGCAGCCGCACGGACAGGCAGACGGAGTACTTC. It encodes CASSRTDRQTEYF.

This clonotype was found many times. J is TRBJ2-1 and V is TRBV28, with 12 bases identical to TRBD2. The CDR3 is made up of 16 amino acids. J was trimmed by 2 bases and V by 6 bases; bases with no gene match: 5. Germline V gene data show CDR1 as MDHEN and CDR2 as SYDVKM. The CDR3 here is CASSSSSGRAYNEQFF. For the CDR3, the DNA is TGTGCCAGCAGCTCCTCTAGCGGGAGGGCCTACAATGAGCAGTTCTTC.

Ten or more counts support this clonotype. This sequence joins TRBV6-5 and TRBJ2-7; 7 positions match TRBD1. V was clipped by 0 bases and J by 3 bases; unmatched bases: 8. This CDR3 comprises 16 residues. Germline CDR1 MNHEY, CDR2 SVGAGI. CDR3 DNA: TGTGCCAGCAGTTACTCGACAGGGAACATTGGCTACGAGCAGTACTTC. Protein sequence: CASSYSTGNIGYEQYF.

This clonotype was detected ten times or more. V gene TRBV7-8 combines with J gene TRBJ2-5; D possibly corresponds to TRBD1 (5 bases). The CDR3 sequence is 11 residues long. V was trimmed by 5 bases and J by 5 bases, leaving 6 bases between them. Germline V lookup: CDR1 SGHVS, CDR2 FQNEAQ. The CDR3: CASSAGETQYF. CDR3 coding DNA: TGTGCCAGCAGCGCAGGGGAGACCCAGTACTTC.

The table lists this clonotype with many counts. The V and J genes are TRBV10-2 and TRBJ1-1; D is undetermined. Trimming stripped 0 bases from V and 1 base from J, with 3 bases between. The CDR3 sequence is 13 residues long. The V gene's germline CDR1 is WSHSY and CDR2 SAAADI. The CDR3 DNA reads TGCGCCAGCAGTGAGTCGGCGAACACTGAAGCTTTCTTT. Its translation is CASSESANTEAFF.

This clonotype was observed at least ten times. The chain links TRBV12-3 or TRBV12-4 to TRBJ1-5; D call uncertain. The ends were cut back, 2 bases at V and 7 bases at J, with 3 bases in the middle. The CDR3 runs to 11 residues. Here the CDR3 DNA reads TGTGCCAGCAGTTTACGACAGCCCCAGCATTTT. Translation gives CASSLRQPQHF.

This clonotype occurred many times. Here the CDR3 DNA reads TGTGCCAGCAGCTTGCGGCCTTTTGGGGGACAGAAGTTGAACTATGGCTACACCTTC. Translation: CASSLRPFGGQKLNYGYTF. This chain links TRBV7-8 with TRBJ1-2; 7 bases map to TRBD1. After removal of 3 bases from V and 2 bases from J, the junction contained 18 bases not matched to a gene. The V gene's germline CDR1 is SGHVS and CDR2 FQNEAQ. The CDR3 is 19 amino acids.

The table lists this clonotype with many counts. As DNA, the CDR3 is TGTGCCAGCTCACCTGGGACAGGTGTCGGCTACACCTTC. Translating it yields CASSPGTGVGYTF. This rearrangement joins TRBV18 to TRBJ1-2; TRBD1 matches 8 bases. The CDR3 covers 13 residues. After removal of 3 bases from V and 8 bases from J, the junction contained 5 bases not matched to a gene. The germline V gene has CDR1 KGHSH and CDR2 LQKENI.

This clonotype appeared many times. This rearrangement joins TRBV28 to TRBJ2-5; TRBD2 matches at 11 bases. The ends lost 6 bases at V and 2 bases at J; junction bases unmatched: 5. CDR1 and CDR2 (germline): MDHEN, SYDVKM. The CDR3 totals 15 residues. The CDR3 coding sequence is TGTGCCAGCAGCATAGCGGGAGGGCTTCAAGAGACCCAGTACTTC. Protein: CASSIAGGLQETQYF. The complete variable domain, with remaining parts taken from reference TRBV28 and TRBJ2-5, reads DVKVTQSSRYLVKRTGEKVFLECVQDMDHENMFWYRQDPGLGLRLIYFSYDVKMKEKGDIPEGYSVSREKKERFSLILESASTNQTSMYLCASSIAGGLQETQYFGPGTRLLVL.

There are many counts of this clonotype. V gene TRBV28 combines with J gene TRBJ1-3; no reliable D call. CDR1 MDHEN and CDR2 SYDVKM come from the germline V gene. The ends were cut back, 7 bases at V and 0 bases at J, with 7 bases in the middle. The CDR3 is 13 residues long. Here the CDR3 DNA reads TGTGCCAGCAAGACGGACTCTGGAAACACCATATATTTT. Translated: CASKTDSGNTIYF.

At least ten counts were recorded for this clonotype. This chain connects TRBV28 to TRBJ2-1; D remains ambiguous. Germline V lookup: CDR1 MDHEN, CDR2 SYDVKM. Trimming shortened V by 3 bases and J by 10 bases, and 13 bases separated the two germline ends. The CDR3 contains 13 residues. CDR3 coding DNA: TGTGCCAGCAGTTTCCCCTACCTGGGAGAGCAGTTCTTC. Its translation is CASSFPYLGEQFF.

Ten or more counts support this clonotype. V is TRBV10-3 and J is TRBJ1-6, with D perhaps TRBD1 (5 bases). The CDR3 is 15 residues long. Germline V CDR1 and CDR2: ENHRY, SYGVKD. V was cut by 3 bases and J by 7 bases, with 13 bases left in between. For the CDR3, the DNA is TGTGCCATCAGTGATCAGGGTGGCTTGAATTCACCCCTCCACTTT. This encodes CAISDQGGLNSPLHF.

The sample holds many counts of this clonotype. CDR3 DNA: TGTGCCAGCAGCCGCGGGACTAGCGGAAGAGAGACCCAGTACTTC. The encoded protein is CASSRGTSGRETQYF. The rearrangement uses TRBV14 and TRBJ2-5; TRBD2 matches 11 bases. The germline V gene encodes CDR1 SGHDN and CDR2 FVKESK. Trimming took 4 bases from V and 4 from J; bases not matched to a gene: 5. CDR3 length equals 15 residues.

This clonotype was observed at least ten times. The J gene is TRBJ2-7, the V gene TRBV5-1; D call uncertain. The CDR3 extends over 15 amino acids. Germline lookup yields CDR1 SGHRS and CDR2 YFSETQ. With 0 bases removed from V and 4 bases from J, the gap between germline ends came to 14 bases. CDR3 nucleotides: TGCGCCAGCAGCTTGGAGCCGGGCATACTTTACGAGCAGTACTTC. This gives the protein CASSLEPGILYEQYF.

This clonotype was counted ten times or more. The chain is built from TRBV18 and TRBJ2-5; 10 bases are a match to TRBD1. Germline V gene sequence: CDR1 KGHSH, CDR2 LQKENI. After removal of 1 base from V and 1 base from J, the junction contained 12 bases not matched to a gene. The CDR3 is 19 residues long. The CDR3 coding sequence is TGTGCCAGCTCACCACTCATCGTTTGGGACAGGGGAGGCCAAGAGACCCAGTACTTC. As protein: CASSPLIVWDRGGQETQYF.

This clonotype was seen many times. The gene calls are TRBV5-1 and TRBJ1-5; no clear D. The germline V gene has CDR1 SGHRS and CDR2 YFSETQ. V dropped 4 bases and J dropped 3 bases, with 8 bases sitting between them. The CDR3 runs to 13 residues. The CDR3 region is CASSPEPNQPQHF. In nucleotides, the CDR3 is TGCGCCAGCAGCCCTGAGCCCAATCAGCCCCAGCATTTT.

This clonotype has ten or more counts. Compared with germline, one end of the junction differs, possibly owing to a read error. The V call is TRBV20-1, the J call TRBJ2-3; weak D call: TRBD1 (5 bases). The CDR3 is 14 residues long. Germline V lookup: CDR1 DFQATT, CDR2 SNEGSKA (reference sequence). As DNA, the CDR3 is TGCAGTGCCAGAGGACACACGTGGGCCGATACGCAGTATTTT. This translates into CSARGHTWADTQYF.

This clonotype occurred many times. This chain joins TRBV5-5 and TRBJ2-3; tentatively, D is TRBD1 (5 bases). V was trimmed by 4 bases and J by 1 base, leaving 13 bases between them. This CDR3 is 15 amino acids long. The germline gives CDR1 SGHKS, CDR2 YYEKEE (reference sequence). The DNA of the CDR3 is TGTGCCAGCAGCGCCAGGGTAGGGCGCACAGATACGCAGTATTTT. Its translation: CASSARVGRTDTQYF.

This rearrangement joins TRBV18 to TRBJ2-3; 9 positions agree with TRBD1. Trimming at V came to 2 bases and at J to 4 bases, leaving 4 bases not matched to a gene. Germline V CDR1 and CDR2: KGHSH, LQKENI. CDR3 length equals 15 residues. In DNA, the CDR3 is TGTGCCAGCTCACCAGGGACAGGGATCCCAGATACGCAGTATTTT. This codes for CASSPGTGIPDTQYF. Drawing the rest from reference TRBV18 and TRBJ2-3, the complete variable domain is NAGVMQNPRHLVRRRGQEARLRCSPMKGHSHVYWYRQLPEEGLKFMVYLQKENIIDESGMPKERFSAEFPKEGPSILRIQQVVRGDSAAYFCASSPGTGIPDTQYFGPGTRLTVL.

This clonotype was counted ten times or more. The chain has TRBV6-5 and TRBJ2-1; 9 bases are a match to TRBD2. CDR3 length: 19 amino acids. Unmatched junction bases numbered 11, after V lost 2 bases and J lost 0 bases. Looked up from germline, CDR1 is MNHEY and CDR2 is SVGAGI. The CDR3 here is CASSYRSSGVWSSYNEQFF. The CDR3 DNA sequence: TGTGCCAGCAGTTACAGGTCTAGCGGGGTTTGGAGCTCCTACAATGAGCAGTTCTTC.

This chain uses TRBV19 with TRBJ1-1; D is unclear. CDR3 size: 13 residues. Trimming pared 3 bases from V and 3 bases from J, leaving 8 bases between. The germline CDR1 and CDR2 sequences are LNHDA and SQIVND (reference sequence). Written as DNA, the CDR3 is TGTGCCAGTAGTATCAGGAAGGACACTGAAGCTTTCTTT. Its translation is CASSIRKDTEAFF.